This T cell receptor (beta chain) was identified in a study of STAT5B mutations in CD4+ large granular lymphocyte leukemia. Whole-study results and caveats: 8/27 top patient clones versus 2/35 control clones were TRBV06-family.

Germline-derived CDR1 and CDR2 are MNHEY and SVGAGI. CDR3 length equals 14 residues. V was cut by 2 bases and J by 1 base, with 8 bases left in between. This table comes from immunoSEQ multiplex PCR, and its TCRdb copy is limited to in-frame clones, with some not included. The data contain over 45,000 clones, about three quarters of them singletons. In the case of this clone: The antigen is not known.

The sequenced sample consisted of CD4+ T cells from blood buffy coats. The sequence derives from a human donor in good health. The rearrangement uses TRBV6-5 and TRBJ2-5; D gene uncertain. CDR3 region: CASSYADIQETQYF. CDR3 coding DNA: TGTGCCAGCAGTTACGCAGACATCCAAGAGACCCAGTACTTC.